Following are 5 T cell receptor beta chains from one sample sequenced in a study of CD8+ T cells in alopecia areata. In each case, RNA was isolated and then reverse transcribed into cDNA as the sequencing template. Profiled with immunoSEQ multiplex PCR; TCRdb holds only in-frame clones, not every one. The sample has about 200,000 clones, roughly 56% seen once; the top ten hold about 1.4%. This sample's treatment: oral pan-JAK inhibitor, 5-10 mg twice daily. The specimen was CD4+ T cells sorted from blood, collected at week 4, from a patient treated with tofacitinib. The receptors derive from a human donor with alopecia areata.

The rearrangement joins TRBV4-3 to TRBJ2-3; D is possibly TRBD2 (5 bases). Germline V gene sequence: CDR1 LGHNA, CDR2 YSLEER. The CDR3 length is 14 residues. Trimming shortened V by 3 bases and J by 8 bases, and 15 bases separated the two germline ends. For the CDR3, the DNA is TGCGCCAGCAGCCAGTCTCTAGCTCCTAGTACGCAGTATTTT. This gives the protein CASSQSLAPSTQYF.

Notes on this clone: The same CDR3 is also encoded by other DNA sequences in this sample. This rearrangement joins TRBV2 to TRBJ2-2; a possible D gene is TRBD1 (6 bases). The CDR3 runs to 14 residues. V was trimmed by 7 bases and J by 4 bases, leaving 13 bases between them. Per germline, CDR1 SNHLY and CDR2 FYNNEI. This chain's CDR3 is CASKEQGPTGELFF. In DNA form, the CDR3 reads TGTGCCAGCAAGGAACAGGGACCCACCGGGGAGCTGTTTTTT.

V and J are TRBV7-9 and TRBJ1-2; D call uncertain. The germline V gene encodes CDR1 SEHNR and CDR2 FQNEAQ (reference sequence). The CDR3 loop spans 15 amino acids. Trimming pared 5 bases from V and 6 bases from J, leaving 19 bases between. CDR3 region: CASSLLGGAEDGYTF. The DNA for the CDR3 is TGTGCCAGCAGCCTACTCGGTGGCGCGGAGGATGGCTACACCTTC.

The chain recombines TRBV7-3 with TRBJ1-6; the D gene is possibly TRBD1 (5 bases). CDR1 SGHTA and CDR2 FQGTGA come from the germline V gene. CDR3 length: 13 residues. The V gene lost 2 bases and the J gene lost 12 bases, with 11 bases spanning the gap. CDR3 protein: CASSLQGDGPLHF. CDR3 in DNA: TGTGCCAGCAGCTTACAGGGAGATGGACCCCTCCACTTT.

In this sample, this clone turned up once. CDR3 nucleotide sequence: TGTGCCTGGAGCCGAGTGACGGTCCAGTATTTT. Protein sequence: CAWSRVTVQYF. This rearrangement joins TRBV30 to TRBJ2-3; no firm D call. The germline V and J ends were trimmed by 3 bases and 12 bases, with 13 bases remaining between them. The CDR3 has 11 amino acids. Germline CDR1 reads GTSNPN; CDR2 reads SVGIG (reference sequence).